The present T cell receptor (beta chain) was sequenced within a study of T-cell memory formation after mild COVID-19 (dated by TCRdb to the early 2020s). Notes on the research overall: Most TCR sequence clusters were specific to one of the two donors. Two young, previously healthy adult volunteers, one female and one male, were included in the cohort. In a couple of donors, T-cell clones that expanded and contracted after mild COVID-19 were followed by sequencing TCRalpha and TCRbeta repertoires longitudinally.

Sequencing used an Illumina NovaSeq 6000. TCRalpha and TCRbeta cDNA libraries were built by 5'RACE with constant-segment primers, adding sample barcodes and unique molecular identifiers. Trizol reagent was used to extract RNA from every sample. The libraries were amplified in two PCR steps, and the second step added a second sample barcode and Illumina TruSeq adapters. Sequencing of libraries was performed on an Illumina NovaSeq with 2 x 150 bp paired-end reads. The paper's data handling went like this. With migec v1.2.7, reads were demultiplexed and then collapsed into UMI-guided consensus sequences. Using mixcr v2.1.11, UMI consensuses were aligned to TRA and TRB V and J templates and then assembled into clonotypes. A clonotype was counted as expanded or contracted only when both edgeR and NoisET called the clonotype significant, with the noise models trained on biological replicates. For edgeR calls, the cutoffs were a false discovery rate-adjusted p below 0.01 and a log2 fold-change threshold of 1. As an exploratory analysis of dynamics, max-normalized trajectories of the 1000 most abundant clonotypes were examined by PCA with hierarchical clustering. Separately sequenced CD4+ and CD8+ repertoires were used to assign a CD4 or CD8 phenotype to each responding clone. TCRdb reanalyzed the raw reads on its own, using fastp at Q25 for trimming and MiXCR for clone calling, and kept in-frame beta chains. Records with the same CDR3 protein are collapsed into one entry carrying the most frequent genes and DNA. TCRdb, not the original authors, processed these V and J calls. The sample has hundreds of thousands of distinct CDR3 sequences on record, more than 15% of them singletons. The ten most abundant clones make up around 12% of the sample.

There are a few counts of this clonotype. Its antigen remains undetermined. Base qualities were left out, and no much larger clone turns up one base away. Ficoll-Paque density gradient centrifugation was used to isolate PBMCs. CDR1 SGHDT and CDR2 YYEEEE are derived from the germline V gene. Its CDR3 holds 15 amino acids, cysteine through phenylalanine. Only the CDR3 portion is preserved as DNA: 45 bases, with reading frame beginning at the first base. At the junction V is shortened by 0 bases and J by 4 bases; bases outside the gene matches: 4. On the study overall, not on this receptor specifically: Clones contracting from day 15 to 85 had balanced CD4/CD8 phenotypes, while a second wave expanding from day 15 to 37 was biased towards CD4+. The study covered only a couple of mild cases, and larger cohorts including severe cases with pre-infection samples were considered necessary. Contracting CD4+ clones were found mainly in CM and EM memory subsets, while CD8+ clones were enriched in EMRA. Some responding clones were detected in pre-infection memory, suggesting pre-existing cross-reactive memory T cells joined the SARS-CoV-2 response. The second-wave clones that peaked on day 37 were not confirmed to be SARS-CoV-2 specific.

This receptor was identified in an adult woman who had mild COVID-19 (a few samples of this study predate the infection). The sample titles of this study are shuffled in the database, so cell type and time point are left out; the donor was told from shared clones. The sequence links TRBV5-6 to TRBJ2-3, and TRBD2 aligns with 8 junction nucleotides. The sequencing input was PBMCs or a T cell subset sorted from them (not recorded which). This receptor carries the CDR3 CASSLEAGGADTQYF. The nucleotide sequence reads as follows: TGTGCCAGCAGCTTGGAGGCGGGGGGAGCAGATACGCAGTATTTT.